A selection of T cell receptor beta chains follows, all from one sample in a study of regulatory T cells in long-lasting Graves disease. TCRdb fed the multiplex PCR reads into MiXCR, producing one record per CDR3 protein. The repertoire holds more than 650,000 distinct CDR3 sequences, around 32% seen once, with around 40% in the top ten. The material sequenced was peripheral blood mononuclear cells (PBMCs), taken when the disease was refractory, from a patient treated with antithyroid drugs. All receptors come from a female donor with Graves disease. CDR3s leave out the opening cysteine and the closing phenylalanine or tryptophan. Clone size, where shown, is once, few, many, or a class for clones that have expanded.

V gene: TRBV5-1
clone size: many
CDR3 length: 13
J gene: TRBJ1-2
CDR3 protein: ASSLAPGAPYGYT

V gene: TRBV18
clone size: few
CDR3 length: 12
J gene: TRBJ1-5
CDR3 protein: ASSQTGGSQPQH

V gene: TRBV7-9
clone size: NA
CDR3 length: 14
J gene: TRBJ1-2
CDR3 protein: ASSLIRQEPNYGYT

V gene: TRBV2
clone size: NA
CDR3 length: 12
J gene: TRBJ1-6
CDR3 protein: ASSIRVDNSPLH

V gene: TRBV15
clone size: NA
CDR3 length: 14
J gene: TRBJ2-5
CDR3 protein: ATSIGAGGPSETQY

V gene: TRBV28
clone size: few
CDR3 length: 12
J gene: TRBJ1-2
CDR3 protein: ASSPLTDYYGYT

V gene: TRBV29-1
clone size: few
CDR3 length: 10
J gene: TRBJ1-5
CDR3 protein: SVAASNQPQH

V gene: TRBV6-1
clone size: many
CDR3 length: 11
J gene: TRBJ2-7
CDR3 protein: ASLDTNSYEQY

V gene: TRBV27
clone size: NA
CDR3 length: 13
J gene: TRBJ2-5
CDR3 protein: ASSSSTGIQETQY

V gene: TRBV7-2
clone size: NA
CDR3 length: 16
J gene: TRBJ1-5
CDR3 protein: ASSFDRGRDPSNQPQH

V gene: TRBV3-1
clone size: NA
CDR3 length: 12
J gene: TRBJ1-1
CDR3 protein: ASSQGGGLYEAF

V gene: TRBV20-1
clone size: few
CDR3 length: 14
J gene: TRBJ2-7
CDR3 protein: SARPLDGQGAYEQY

V gene: TRBV11-3
clone size: NA
CDR3 length: 15
J gene: TRBJ1-6
CDR3 protein: ASSQAPGGSYNSPLH

V gene: TRBV7-3
clone size: few
CDR3 length: 13
J gene: TRBJ1-1
CDR3 protein: ASSLGVGSNTEAF

V gene: TRBV7-6
clone size: NA
CDR3 length: 13
J gene: TRBJ1-1
CDR3 protein: ASSLAQGGNTEAF

V gene: TRBV6-1
clone size: NA
CDR3 length: 13
J gene: TRBJ2-7
CDR3 protein: ASSESFGGNYEQY

V gene: TRBV28
clone size: many
CDR3 length: 11
J gene: TRBJ1-2
CDR3 protein: ASSLGRKYGYT

V gene: TRBV5-4
clone size: NA
CDR3 length: 14
J gene: TRBJ1-2
CDR3 protein: ASSLPFTGIEFGYT

V gene: TRBV12-3/TRBV12-4
clone size: many
CDR3 length: 12
J gene: TRBJ1-3
CDR3 protein: ASSPGTSGNTIY

V gene: TRBV5-6
clone size: NA
CDR3 length: 12
J gene: TRBJ2-4
CDR3 protein: ASSFSGRENIQY

V gene: TRBV29-1
clone size: NA
CDR3 length: 14
J gene: TRBJ1-4
CDR3 protein: SVGALSTATNEKLF

V gene: TRBV12-3/TRBV12-4
clone size: few
CDR3 length: 13
J gene: TRBJ1-2
CDR3 protein: ASRSPGQGASGYT

V gene: TRBV19
clone size: few
CDR3 length: 10
J gene: TRBJ1-2
CDR3 protein: ASGYRSYGYT

V gene: TRBV3-1
clone size: few
CDR3 length: 13
J gene: TRBJ2-5
CDR3 protein: ASSPWGTNQETQY

V gene: TRBV29-1
clone size: few
CDR3 length: 14
J gene: TRBJ2-2
CDR3 protein: SVEGLAGGNTGELF

V gene: TRBV4-1
clone size: NA
CDR3 length: 13
J gene: TRBJ2-7
CDR3 protein: ASSHWDERYYEQY

V gene: TRBV12-3/TRBV12-4
clone size: many
CDR3 length: 14
J gene: TRBJ2-6
CDR3 protein: ASSLYSGTGANVLT

V gene: TRBV6-1
clone size: few
CDR3 length: 10
J gene: TRBJ1-2
CDR3 protein: ASTRAGDGYT

V gene: TRBV4-1
clone size: NA
CDR3 length: 13
J gene: TRBJ2-2
CDR3 protein: ASSQDRLNTGELF

V gene: TRBV5-1
clone size: NA
CDR3 length: 10
J gene: TRBJ1-2
CDR3 protein: ASSYGTGSYT

V gene: TRBV29-1
clone size: NA
CDR3 length: 11
J gene: TRBJ1-4
CDR3 protein: SGRQGINEKLF

V gene: TRBV30
clone size: NA
CDR3 length: 12
J gene: TRBJ1-4
CDR3 protein: AWSGGSTNEKLF

V gene: TRBV30
clone size: NA
CDR3 length: 10
J gene: TRBJ1-4
CDR3 protein: AQGVTNEKLF

V gene: TRBV15
clone size: few
CDR3 length: 13
J gene: TRBJ1-2
CDR3 protein: ATSRSPQGARGYT

V gene: TRBV11-2
clone size: many
CDR3 length: 11
J gene: TRBJ2-7
CDR3 protein: ASSFSLGYEQY

V gene: TRBV29-1
clone size: few
CDR3 length: 8
J gene: TRBJ1-1
CDR3 protein: SVDGTEAF

V gene: TRBV14
clone size: NA
CDR3 length: 16
J gene: TRBJ1-2
CDR3 protein: ASSPPGTGAHRIYGYT

V gene: TRBV6-1
clone size: few
CDR3 length: 14
J gene: TRBJ2-5
CDR3 protein: ASRRGGGGYQETQY

V gene: TRBV11-2
clone size: many
CDR3 length: 14
J gene: TRBJ2-5
CDR3 protein: ASSLGALAVQETQY

V gene: TRBV6-1
clone size: many
CDR3 length: 9
J gene: TRBJ2-5
CDR3 protein: ASRTRETQY

V gene: TRBV6-1
clone size: few
CDR3 length: 13
J gene: TRBJ1-5
CDR3 protein: ASKRQGASGQPQH

V gene: TRBV29-1
clone size: NA
CDR3 length: 11
J gene: TRBJ2-7
CDR3 protein: SVLRDGSYEQY

V gene: TRBV7-2
clone size: many
CDR3 length: 11
J gene: TRBJ2-7
CDR3 protein: ASSLAARYEQY

V gene: TRBV9
clone size: NA
CDR3 length: 13
J gene: TRBJ2-3
CDR3 protein: ASSVLAASTDTQY

V gene: TRBV20-1
clone size: few
CDR3 length: 14
J gene: TRBJ2-5
CDR3 protein: SATSTSGTFSKTQY